This entry concerns a single T cell receptor beta chain. Its antigen is currently unknown. The CDR3 covers 15 residues. Germline CDR1 SEHNR, CDR2 FQNEAQ (reference sequence). Trimming took 7 bases from V and 7 from J; bases not matched to a gene: 10. Measured with immunoSEQ multiplex PCR; TCRdb has only the in-frame clones, and not every one. The repertoire holds roughly 30,000 clones, with 84% as singletons. The data belong to a study of OX40 agonist ivuxolimab in advanced cancers. Background on the study: Every 2 weeks, patients received ivuxolimab intravenously, dosed at 0.01 to 10 mg/kg. Partial responses were recorded for three patients, including one with hepatocellular carcinoma and two with cutaneous melanoma. The study, taken as a whole, reports: Relative to CD4+, CD8+ T cells held more expanded clones on average.

Sequenced material: CD4+ or CD8+ T cells sorted from blood, taken in a trial of the OX40 agonist ivuxolimab. The rearrangement links TRBV7-9 to TRBJ1-4; the match to TRBD1 covers 9 bases. The TCR comes from an adult with an advanced solid tumor such as melanoma, head and neck, liver or kidney cancer. The CDR3 DNA reads as TGTGCCAGCACCCCGACTGGGACAGGGCCTGAAAAACTGTTTTTT. It translates to CASTPTGTGPEKLFF.